The sequence of this T cell receptor (beta chain) was determined in a study of blood T cell repertoires in COVID-19. As for the study in general: Collection of acute and convalescent COVID-19 samples took place in the United States, Italy and Spain. PBMCs, B-cell-depleted T cells, or T cells provided the cDNA or gDNA that made up the material.

This clone was seen repeatedly, ten times or more. This table comes from immunoSEQ multiplex PCR, and its TCRdb copy is limited to in-frame clones, with some not included. Among 89,000 or so clones, approximately 85% were seen once, and the ten largest hold over 10%. CDR3 length: 13 amino acids. Germline V lookup: CDR1 SQVTM, CDR2 ANQGSEA. With 5 bases removed from V and 1 base from J, the gap between germline ends came to 10 bases. Input material: peripheral blood. This clonotype was sampled from a human donor in a cohort sampled during active COVID-19. V gene TRBV29-1 combines with J gene TRBJ2-3; D gene unclear. The CDR3 bases are TGCAGCGTTCTAACGGTAGGCACAGATACGCAGTATTTT. This encodes CSVLTVGTDTQYF.